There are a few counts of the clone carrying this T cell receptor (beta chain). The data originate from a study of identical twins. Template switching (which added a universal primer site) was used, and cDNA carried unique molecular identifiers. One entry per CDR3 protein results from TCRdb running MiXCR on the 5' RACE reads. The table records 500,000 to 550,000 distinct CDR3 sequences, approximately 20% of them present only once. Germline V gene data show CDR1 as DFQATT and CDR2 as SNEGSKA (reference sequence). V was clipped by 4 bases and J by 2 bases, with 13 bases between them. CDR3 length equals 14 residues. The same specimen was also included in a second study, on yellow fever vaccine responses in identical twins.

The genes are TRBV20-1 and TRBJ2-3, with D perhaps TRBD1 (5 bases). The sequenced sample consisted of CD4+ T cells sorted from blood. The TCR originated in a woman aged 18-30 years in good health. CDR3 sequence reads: CSATPVQVTDTQYF. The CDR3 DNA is TGCAGTGCTACTCCGGTACAGGTCACAGATACGCAGTATTTT.